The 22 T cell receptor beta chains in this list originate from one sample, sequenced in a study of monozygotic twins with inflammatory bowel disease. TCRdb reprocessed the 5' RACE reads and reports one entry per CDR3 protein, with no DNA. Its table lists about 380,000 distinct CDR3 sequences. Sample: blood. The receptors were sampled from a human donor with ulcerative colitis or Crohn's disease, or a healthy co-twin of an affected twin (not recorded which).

The CDR3 region is CASSLSSGAYSYEQYF. The rearrangement joins TRBV5-1 to TRBJ2-7; the D call of TRBD2 rests on TCRdb alone, since no DNA is present to check it. The CDR3 runs 16 residues. Germline CDR1 SGHRS, CDR2 YFSETQ.

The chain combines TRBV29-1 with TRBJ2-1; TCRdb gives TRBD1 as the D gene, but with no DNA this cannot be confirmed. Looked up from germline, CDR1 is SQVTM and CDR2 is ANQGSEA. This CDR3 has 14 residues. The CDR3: CSVHGTGFHNEQFF.

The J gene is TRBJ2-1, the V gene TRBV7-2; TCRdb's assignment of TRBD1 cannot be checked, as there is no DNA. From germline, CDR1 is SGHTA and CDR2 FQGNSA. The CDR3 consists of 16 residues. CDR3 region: CASSLAAWAGGVQQFF.

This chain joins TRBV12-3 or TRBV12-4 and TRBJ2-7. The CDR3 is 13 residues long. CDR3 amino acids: CASSFQQVNEQYF.

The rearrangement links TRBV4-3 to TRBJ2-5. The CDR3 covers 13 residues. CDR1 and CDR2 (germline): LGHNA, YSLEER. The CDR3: CASSHPDQETQYF.

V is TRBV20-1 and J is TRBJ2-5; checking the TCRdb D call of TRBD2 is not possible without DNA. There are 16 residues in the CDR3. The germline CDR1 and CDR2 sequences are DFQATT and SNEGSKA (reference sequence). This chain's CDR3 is CSAGGLAGGQQETQYF.

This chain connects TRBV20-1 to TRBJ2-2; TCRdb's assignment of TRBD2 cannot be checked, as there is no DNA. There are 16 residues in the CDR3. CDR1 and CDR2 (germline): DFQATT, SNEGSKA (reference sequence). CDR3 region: CSARDPTSGGTGELFF.

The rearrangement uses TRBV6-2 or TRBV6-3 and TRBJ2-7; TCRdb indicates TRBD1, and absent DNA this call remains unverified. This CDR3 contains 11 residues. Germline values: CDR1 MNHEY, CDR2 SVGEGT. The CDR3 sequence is CASTEGDEQYF.

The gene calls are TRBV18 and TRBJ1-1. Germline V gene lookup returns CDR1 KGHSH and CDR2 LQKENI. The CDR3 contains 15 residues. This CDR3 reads CASSPPNGQNTEAFF.

The chain's CDR3 is CASSLENRVSGNTIYF. The chain is built from TRBV7-2 and TRBJ1-3. CDR3 length: 16 residues. CDR1 and CDR2 (germline): SGHTA, FQGNSA.

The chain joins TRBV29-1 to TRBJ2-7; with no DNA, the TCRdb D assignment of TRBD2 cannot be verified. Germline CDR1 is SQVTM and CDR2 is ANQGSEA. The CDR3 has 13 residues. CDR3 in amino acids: CSVAEGFSYEQYF.

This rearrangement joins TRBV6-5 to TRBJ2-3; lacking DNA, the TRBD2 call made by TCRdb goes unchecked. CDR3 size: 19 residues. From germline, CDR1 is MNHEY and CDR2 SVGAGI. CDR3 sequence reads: CASSYATTRLAGGLDTQYF.

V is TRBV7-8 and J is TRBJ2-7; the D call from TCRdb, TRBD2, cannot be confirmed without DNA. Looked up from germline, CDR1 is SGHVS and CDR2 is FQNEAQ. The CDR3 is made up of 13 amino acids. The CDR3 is CASAPGPGFEQYF.

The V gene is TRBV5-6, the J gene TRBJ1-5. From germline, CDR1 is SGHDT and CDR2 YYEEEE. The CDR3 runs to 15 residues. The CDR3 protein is CASSSGHFSNQPQHF.

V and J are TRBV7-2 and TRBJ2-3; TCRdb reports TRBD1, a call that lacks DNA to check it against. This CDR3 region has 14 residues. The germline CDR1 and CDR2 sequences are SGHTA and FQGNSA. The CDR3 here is CASSPQGARHTQYF.

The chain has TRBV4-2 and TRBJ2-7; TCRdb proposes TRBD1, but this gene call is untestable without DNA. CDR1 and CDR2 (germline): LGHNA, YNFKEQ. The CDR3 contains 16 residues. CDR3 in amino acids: CASSQLAGTATYEQYF.

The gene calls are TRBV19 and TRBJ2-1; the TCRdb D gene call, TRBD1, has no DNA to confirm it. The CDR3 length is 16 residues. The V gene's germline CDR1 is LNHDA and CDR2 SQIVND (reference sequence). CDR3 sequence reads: CASSTARDRGRNEQFF.

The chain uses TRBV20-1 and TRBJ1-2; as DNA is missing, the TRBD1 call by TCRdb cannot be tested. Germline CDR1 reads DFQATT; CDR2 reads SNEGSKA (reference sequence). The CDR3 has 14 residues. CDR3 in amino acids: CSARARAGLDGYTF.

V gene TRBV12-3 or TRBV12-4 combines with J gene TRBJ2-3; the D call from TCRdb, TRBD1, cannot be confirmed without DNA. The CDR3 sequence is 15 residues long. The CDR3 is CASSPRDRGADTQYF.

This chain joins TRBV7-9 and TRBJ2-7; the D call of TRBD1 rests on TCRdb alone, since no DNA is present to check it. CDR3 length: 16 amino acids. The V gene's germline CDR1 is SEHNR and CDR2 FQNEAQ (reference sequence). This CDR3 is CASSLGAGTGVYEQYF. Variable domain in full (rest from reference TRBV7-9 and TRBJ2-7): DTGVSQNPRHKITKRGQNVTFRCDPISEHNRLYWYRQTLGQGPEFLTYFQNEAQLEKSRLLSDRFSAERPKGSFSTLEIQRTEQGDSAMYLCASSLGAGTGVYEQYFGPGTRLTVT.

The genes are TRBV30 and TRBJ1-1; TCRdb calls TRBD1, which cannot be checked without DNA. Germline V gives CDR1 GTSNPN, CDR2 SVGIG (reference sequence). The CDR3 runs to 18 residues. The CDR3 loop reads CAWSVYREGVWGYTEAFF.

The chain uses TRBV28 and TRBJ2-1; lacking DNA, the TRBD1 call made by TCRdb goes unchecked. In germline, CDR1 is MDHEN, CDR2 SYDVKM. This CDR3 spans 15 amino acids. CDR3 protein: CASTIDRVRGNEQFF.